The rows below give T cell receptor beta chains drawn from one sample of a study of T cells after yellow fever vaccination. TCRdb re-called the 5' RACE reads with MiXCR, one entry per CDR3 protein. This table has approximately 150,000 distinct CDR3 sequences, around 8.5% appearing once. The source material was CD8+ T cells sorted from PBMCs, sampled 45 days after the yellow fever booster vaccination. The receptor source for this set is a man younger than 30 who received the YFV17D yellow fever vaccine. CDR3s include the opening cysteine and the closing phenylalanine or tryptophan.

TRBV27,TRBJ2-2,CASSLIPGQGNTGELFF
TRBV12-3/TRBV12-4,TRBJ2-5,CASRRDRGPQETQYF
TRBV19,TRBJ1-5,CASSIRSDQPQHF
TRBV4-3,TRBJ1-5,CASSQDVRGDQPQHF
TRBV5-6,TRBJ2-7,CASSFSGQVYEQYF
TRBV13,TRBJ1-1,CASSLLGAAEAFF
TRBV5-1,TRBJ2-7,CASSLAQGSSYEQYF
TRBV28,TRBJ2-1,CASSLGGPSYNEQFF
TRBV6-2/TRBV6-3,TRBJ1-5,CASSPQVFSNQPQHF
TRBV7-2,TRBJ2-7,CASSLRPGTRYEQYF
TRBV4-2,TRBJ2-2,CASSPIAGDETGELFF
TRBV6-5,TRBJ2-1,CASSHDRGDYNEQFF
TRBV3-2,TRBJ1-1,CASSLCGGGPNTEAFF
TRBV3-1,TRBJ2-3,CASGPEGVRRADTQYF
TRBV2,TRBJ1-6,CASSPSRRGRVNSPLHF
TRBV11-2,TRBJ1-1,CASSLGPVLVDTEAFF
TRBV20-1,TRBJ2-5,CSARVQGVQETQYF
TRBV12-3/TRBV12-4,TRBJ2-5,CASSFQTSQETQYF
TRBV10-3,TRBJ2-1,CAISGEGRTQTWYNEQFF
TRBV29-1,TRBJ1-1,CSVEGQGGSTEAFF
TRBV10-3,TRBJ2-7,CAVSTGGSLGEQYF
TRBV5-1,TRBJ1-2,CASSPEGGTGYTF
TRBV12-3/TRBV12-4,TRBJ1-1,CASTATGEITEAFF
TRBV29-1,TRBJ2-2,CSVDRAGELFF
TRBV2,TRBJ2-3,CASSEPLADTQYF